This T cell receptor (beta chain) appears in the sequencing data of a study of CD8+ T cells in alopecia areata. Peripheral blood and lesional scalp punch biopsies were taken from alopecia areata patients. This clone was seen a single time. Its cognate antigen is unknown. In each case, RNA was isolated and then reverse transcribed into cDNA as the sequencing template. Profiled with immunoSEQ multiplex PCR; TCRdb holds only in-frame clones, not every one. This table holds about 5,900 clones, around 60% found once. Findings and caveats of the study: Compared with normal scalp, lesional scalp had higher clonality and more expanded CD8+ clones.

This clonotype was obtained from a human donor with alopecia areata. The sample consisted of skin.

This chain's CDR3 is CASSEALRAYEQYF. The CDR3 region has the DNA TGTGCCAGCAGTGAAGCGCTTCGGGCGTACGAGCAGTACTTC. The rearrangement links TRBV2 to TRBJ2-7; unclear D gene. Germline values: CDR1 SNHLY, CDR2 FYNNEI. V dropped 0 bases and J dropped 4 bases, with 10 bases sitting between them. The CDR3 is 14 residues long.